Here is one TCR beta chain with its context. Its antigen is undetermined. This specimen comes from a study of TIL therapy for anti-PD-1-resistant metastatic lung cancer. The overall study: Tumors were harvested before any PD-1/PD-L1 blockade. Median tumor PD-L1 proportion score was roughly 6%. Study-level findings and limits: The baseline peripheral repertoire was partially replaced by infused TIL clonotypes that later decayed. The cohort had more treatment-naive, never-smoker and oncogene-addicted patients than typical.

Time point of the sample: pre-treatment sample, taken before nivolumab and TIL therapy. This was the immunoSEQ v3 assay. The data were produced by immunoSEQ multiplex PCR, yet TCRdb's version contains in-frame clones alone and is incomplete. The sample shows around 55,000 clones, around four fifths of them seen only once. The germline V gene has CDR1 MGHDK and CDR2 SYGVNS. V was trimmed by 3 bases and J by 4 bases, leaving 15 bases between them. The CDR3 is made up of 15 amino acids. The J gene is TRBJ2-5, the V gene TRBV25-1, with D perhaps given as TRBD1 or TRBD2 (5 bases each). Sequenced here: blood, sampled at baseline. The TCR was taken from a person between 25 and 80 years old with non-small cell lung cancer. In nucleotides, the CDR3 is TGTGCCAGCAGTGACCCTTCTAGGGGAGTAGAGACCCAGTACTTC. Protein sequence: CASSDPSRGVETQYF.